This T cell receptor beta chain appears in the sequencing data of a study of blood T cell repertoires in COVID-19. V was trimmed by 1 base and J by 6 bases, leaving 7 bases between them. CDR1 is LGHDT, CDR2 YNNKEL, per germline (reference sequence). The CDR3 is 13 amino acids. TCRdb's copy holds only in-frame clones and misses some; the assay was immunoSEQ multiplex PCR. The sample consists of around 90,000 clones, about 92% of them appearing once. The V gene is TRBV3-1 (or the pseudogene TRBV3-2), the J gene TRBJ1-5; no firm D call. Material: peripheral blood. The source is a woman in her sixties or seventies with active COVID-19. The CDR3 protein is CASSQGARQPQHF. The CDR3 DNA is TGTGCCAGCAGCCAAGGGGCGCGTCAGCCCCAGCATTTT.